This paragraph covers one T cell receptor (beta chain) sequence. Only Caucasian adults living in Nashville, Tennessee served as donors. These data originate in a study of shared clonotypes between healthy human individuals. V was clipped by 6 bases and J by 9 bases, with 15 bases between them. This CDR3 region has 13 residues. Per the germline V gene, CDR1 is MDHEN and CDR2 is SYDVKM. Deep-level assay runs were performed. Sequencing on ten immunoSEQ deep assay plates was performed for unsorted PBMC DNA. Assay: immunoSEQ multiplex PCR; the TCRdb copy retains only in-frame clones and omits some. This sample carries roughly 500,000 clones, around 74% of them seen once, and the ten largest clones take 10% to 15%.

Input material: PBMCs. The receptor comes from a woman aged 40 to 49 in good health. Some clones in this sample may be carry-over from other donors' samples. V is TRBV28 and J is TRBJ1-5, with TRBD1 as a possible D gene (6 bases). The CDR3 DNA reads TGTGCCAGCAGACCTAGCGGAGGGGGGCCCCAGCATTTT. This translates into CASRPSGGGPQHF. The complete variable domain, with remaining parts taken from reference TRBV28 and TRBJ1-5, reads DVKVTQSSRYLVKRTGEKVFLECVQDMDHENMFWYRQDPGLGLRLIYFSYDVKMKEKGDIPEGYSVSREKKERFSLILESASTNQTSMYLCASRPSGGGPQHFGDGTRLSIL.